These 27 T cell receptor beta chains originate from one sample sequenced in a study of T-cell reconstitution after alpha-beta-depleted transplantation in children (dated by TCRdb to 2016 to 2018). Libraries were built with PCR. Sequencing relied on an Illumina HiSeq 2500. TCR library preparation used molecular barcoding, with unique molecular identifiers applied to normalize quantification of the TCRbeta repertoire. TCRdb's own reprocessing of the public reads used fastp at Q25 and MiXCR and kept productive beta chains. Rows are combined by CDR3 protein, so each entry shows the most common genes and DNA. The sample data list about 440,000 distinct CDR3 sequences, and around 46% of these were observed just once. The ten top clones hold around a quarter of the sample. In light of the paper, this sample's treatment or condition label describes: allogeneic hematopoietic cell transplantation with graft depleted of TCRalphabeta T cells and CD19 B cells.

The sequencing here drew on PBMCs, taken before TCRalphabeta/CD19-depleted stem cell transplant. Receptors were obtained from a girl aged 2 to 10 with aplastic anemia, due to receive a stem cell transplant.

The chain is built from TRBV2 and TRBJ2-1; 10 nucleotides align to TRBD1. With V trimmed by 6 bases and J by 4 bases, 3 bases remained unmatched. Germline V gene sequence: CDR1 SNHLY, CDR2 FYNNEI. CDR3 length: 14 residues. As DNA, the CDR3 is TGTGCCAGCAGCTGGGACAGGGGTTACAATGAGCAGTTCTTC. Translating it yields CASSWDRGYNEQFF.

This chain connects TRBV29-1 to TRBJ2-7, with TRBD2 identical over 10 bases. The V gene end was trimmed by 6 bases and the J gene end by 6 bases; junction bases not matched to a gene: 8. Germline V gene data show CDR1 as SQVTM and CDR2 as ANQGSEA. The CDR3 length is 13 residues. In DNA, the CDR3 is TGCAGCGTCCGACTAGCGGGTAGTCCCGAGCAGTACTTC. This gives the protein CSVRLAGSPEQYF.

The J gene is TRBJ2-1, the V gene TRBV7-6; 10 nucleotides match TRBD1. Germline CDR1 and CDR2: SGHVS and FNYEAQ. Trimming removed 5 bases from V and 8 bases from J; junction bases left unmatched: 6. The CDR3 contains 14 residues. CDR3 region: CASSEGQGGHEQFF. In nucleotides, the CDR3 is TGTGCCAGCAGCGAAGGACAGGGGGGCCATGAGCAGTTCTTC.

V is TRBV15 and J is TRBJ1-4; no definite D call. Germline values: CDR1 LNHNV, CDR2 YYDKDF (reference sequence). This CDR3 has 15 amino acids. V shed 2 bases and J shed 0 bases, with 7 bases lying between them. The CDR3 here is CATSRQRTTNEKLFF. CDR3 bases: TGTGCCACCAGCAGACAAAGGACAACTAATGAAAAACTGTTTTTT.

This clonotype has more than one count but fewer than ten. The chain couples TRBV20-1 to TRBJ2-1; 14 bases agree with TRBD2. The germline gives CDR1 DFQATT, CDR2 SNEGSKA (reference sequence). The CDR3 covers 17 residues. V was clipped by 0 bases and J by 6 bases; unmatched bases: 7. In DNA form, the CDR3 reads TGCAGTGCTAGAGATGGGACTAGCGGGGGCGGGGGCAATGAGCAGTTCTTC. Encoded protein: CSARDGTSGGGGNEQFF.

This clonotype has only a few counts. The V call is TRBV10-3, the J call TRBJ2-7; D unresolved. This CDR3 comprises 15 residues. Germline V lookup: CDR1 ENHRY, CDR2 SYGVKD. V lost 0 bases, J lost 5 bases, and 14 bases lay in between. CDR3 DNA sequence: TGTGCCATCAGTGAGTCGGGTGGGATCCGCCACGAGCAGTACTTC. This sequence encodes CAISESGGIRHEQYF.

This chain uses TRBV15 with TRBJ2-1, with 9 bases that match TRBD1. V trimming: 5 bases; J trimming: 13 bases; junction bases outside the gene matches: 15. Germline CDR1 is LNHNV and CDR2 is YYDKDF (reference sequence). CDR3 size: 15 residues. CDR3 residues: CATSLNLGQGRGQFF. The CDR3 DNA reads as TGTGCCACCAGCTTAAACCTGGGACAGGGAAGAGGTCAGTTCTTC. Complete variable domain (other parts from reference TRBV15 and TRBJ2-1): DAMVIQNPRYQVTQFGKPVTLSCSQTLNHNVMYWYQQKSSQAPKLLFHYYDKDFNNEADTPDNFQSRRPNTSFCFLDIRSPGLGDTAMYLCATSLNLGQGRGQFFGPGTRLTVL.

V usage is TRBV20-1 and J usage is TRBJ2-1, with 9 bases fitting TRBD1. CDR3 length equals 16 residues. The germline V gene encodes CDR1 DFQATT and CDR2 SNEGSKA (reference sequence). Trimming cost V 3 bases and J 3 bases; bases outside gene matches: 9. In DNA, the CDR3 is TGCAGTGCTAGCAATCCGGGACAGGGCTACTACAATGAGCAGTTCTTC. Translating it yields CSASNPGQGYYNEQFF.

With regard to this clonotype: A much bigger clone sits one base away, suggesting this may be a read error. No conserved phenylalanine or tryptophan ends this CDR3, so it is likely a read error. In DNA form, the CDR3 reads TGCGCCAGCAGACAGGGGGCCGGAGATACGCAGTATTAT. It yields the protein CASRQGAGDTQYY. The chain carries TRBV10-2 and TRBJ2-3; TRBD1 matches at 9 bases. J gave up 5 bases and V 6 bases, and 3 bases lay outside the gene matches. The germline V gene encodes CDR1 WSHSY and CDR2 SAAADI. This CDR3 region has 13 residues.

This clonotype was found once. V is TRBV15 and J is TRBJ2-1; 8 bases agree with TRBD2. The CDR3 contains 16 residues. With V trimmed by 0 bases and J by 4 bases, 5 bases remained unmatched. Germline V CDR1 and CDR2: LNHNV, YYDKDF (reference sequence). CDR3: CATSRDYGGGYNEQFF. CDR3 nucleotide sequence: TGTGCCACCAGCAGAGATTACGGGGGGGGTTACAATGAGCAGTTCTTC.

V usage is TRBV15 and J usage is TRBJ2-7, with D hard to call. Germline CDR1 is LNHNV and CDR2 is YYDKDF (reference sequence). Trimming removed 5 bases from V and 3 bases from J, with 17 bases in between. CDR3 length: 15 amino acids. The CDR3 DNA reads TGTGCCACCAGCTGGCGTGGGTCGGCCTTCTACGAGCAGTACTTC. Its protein product is CATSWRGSAFYEQYF.

In this sample, this clonotype turned up a few times. The J gene is TRBJ2-5, the V gene TRBV3-1, with 10 bases that match TRBD2. V was clipped by 1 base and J by 5 bases; unmatched bases: 13. Germline V CDR1 and CDR2: LGHDT, YNNKEL (reference sequence). The CDR3 length is 18 residues. The CDR3 DNA is TGTGCCAGCAGCCAAGTATTAGCGGGAGGACCCCAAGCGGAGACCCAGTACTTC. Amino acids: CASSQVLAGGPQAETQYF.

A few counts support this clonotype. The chain combines TRBV20-1 with TRBJ2-7; D is uncertain. Germline V gene data show CDR1 as DFQATT and CDR2 as SNEGSKA (reference sequence). The CDR3 runs 11 residues. V was clipped by 3 bases and J by 3 bases, with 6 bases between them. CDR3 loop: CSASYYYEQYF. The DNA for the CDR3 is TGCAGTGCTAGTTACTACTACGAGCAGTACTTC.

This clonotype was seen at least ten times. The J gene is TRBJ2-7, the V gene TRBV12-3 or TRBV12-4; weak D call: TRBD2 (6 bases). The CDR3 has 14 amino acids. The V end lost 7 bases, the J end lost 1 base, and 14 bases lay between the germline ends. The CDR3: CASKTGTRSYEQYF. In DNA form, the CDR3 reads TGTGCCAGCAAAACCGGGACTCGATCCTACGAGCAGTACTTC.

The rearrangement joins TRBV7-9 to TRBJ1-1; no definite D call. Germline CDR1 and CDR2: SEHNR and FQNEAQ (reference sequence). The CDR3 runs to 14 residues. V lost 1 base to trimming and J lost 1 base, with 7 bases between them. CDR3 in DNA: TGTGCCAGCAGCTTAGTGCCGGGGAACACTGAAGCTTTCTTT. This gives the protein CASSLVPGNTEAFF.

This clonotype was recorded a few times. J is TRBJ1-1 and V is TRBV6-1; D is unresolved. Trimming cost V 7 bases and J 5 bases, with 14 bases left between them. The CDR3 is 13 residues long. Germline V gene lookup returns CDR1 MNHNS and CDR2 SASEGT. In DNA form, the CDR3 reads TGTGCCAGCAACCGGGGTCAAGCGACTGAAGCTTTCTTT. This sequence encodes CASNRGQATEAFF.

The chain recombines TRBV20-1 with TRBJ2-3; the match to TRBD2 covers 11 bases. V shed 0 bases, J shed 3 bases, and the junction held 5 bases outside the gene matches. The CDR3 contains 16 residues. Germline CDR1 DFQATT, CDR2 SNEGSKA (reference sequence). This CDR3 is CSARDQLAGATDTQYF. DNA of the CDR3: TGCAGTGCTAGAGATCAACTAGCGGGAGCAACAGATACGCAGTATTTT.

This clonotype was counted a few times. The gene calls are TRBV5-1 and TRBJ2-7; TRBD2 agrees at 7 bases. Germline CDR1 and CDR2: SGHRS and YFSETQ. V was clipped by 4 bases and J by 1 base; unmatched bases: 5. The CDR3 extends over 14 amino acids. The DNA of the CDR3 is TGCGCCAGCAGCAAAACTAGCGCTTCCTACGAGCAGTACTTC. Translated, it gives CASSKTSASYEQYF.

This clonotype was seen at least ten times. This chain connects TRBV7-2 to TRBJ1-1, with 7 bases fitting TRBD1. The CDR3 totals 13 residues. Germline CDR1 is SGHTA and CDR2 is FQGNSA. J lost 5 bases, V lost 5 bases, and 5 bases had no gene match. The CDR3 is CASSLTGRTEAFF. The CDR3 DNA is TGTGCCAGCAGCCTGACAGGGAGAACTGAAGCTTTCTTT.

The chain joins TRBV28 to TRBJ2-1; D gene ambiguous. The germline gives CDR1 MDHEN, CDR2 SYDVKM. This CDR3 region has 13 residues. V shed 7 bases and J shed 8 bases, with 15 bases lying between them. The CDR3 nucleotides read TGTGCCAGCACCACTCCCAACCGGGATGAGCAGTTCTTC. The encoded protein is CASTTPNRDEQFF.

The rearrangement links TRBV5-1 to TRBJ2-1; 9 bases agree with TRBD1. After removal of 0 bases from V and 6 bases from J, the junction contained 4 bases not matched to a gene. CDR3 length: 15 amino acids. From germline, CDR1 is SGHRS and CDR2 YFSETQ. The CDR3 DNA sequence: TGCGCCAGCAGCTTGGCGGGGACAGGGTCCAATGAGCAGTTCTTC. This gives the protein CASSLAGTGSNEQFF.

This sequence joins TRBV6-4 and TRBJ2-5; maybe TRBD1 (5 bases). The CDR3 is made up of 15 amino acids. Germline-derived CDR1 and CDR2 are MRHNA and SNTAGT. Trimming pared 0 bases from V and 5 bases from J, leaving 13 bases between. The CDR3 DNA is TGTGCCAGCAGTGACTCAAGAAGGGGTAGGGAGACCCAGTACTTC. Protein sequence: CASSDSRRGRETQYF.

The table lists this clonotype with a few counts. This chain connects TRBV2 to TRBJ2-7, with 8 positions matching TRBD1. The germline V gene has CDR1 SNHLY and CDR2 FYNNEI. The CDR3 has 16 residues. Trimming cost V 7 bases and J 2 bases; bases outside gene matches: 13. CDR3 bases: TGTGCCAGCACGGGACAGGAGACTAGGCTCACCTACGAGCAGTACTTC. It encodes CASTGQETRLTYEQYF.

Many counts were recorded for this clonotype. V is TRBV18 and J is TRBJ2-3, with 8 bases that match TRBD2. CDR1 and CDR2 from the germline V gene are KGHSH and LQKENI. This CDR3 comprises 17 residues. The V and J ends lost 0 bases and 4 bases, in that order; junction bases with no gene match: 9. For the CDR3, the DNA is TGTGCCAGCTCACCACCGAATAGCGGGAATGGAGCAGATACGCAGTATTTT. Translated, it gives CASSPPNSGNGADTQYF.

V usage is TRBV5-1 and J usage is TRBJ2-5; 7 bases are a match to TRBD1. Germline V lookup: CDR1 SGHRS, CDR2 YFSETQ. V trimming: 4 bases; J trimming: 0 bases; junction bases outside the gene matches: 6. The CDR3 is 15 amino acids. CDR3 in amino acids: CASSPGTAYQETQYF. The CDR3 DNA is TGCGCCAGCAGCCCCGGGACAGCGTACCAAGAGACCCAGTACTTC. Complete variable domain (other parts from reference TRBV5-1 and TRBJ2-5): KAGVTQTPRYLIKTRGQQVTLSCSPISGHRSVSWYQQTPGQGLQFLFEYFSETQRNKGNFPGRFSGRQFSNSRSEMNVSTLELGDSALYLCASSPGTAYQETQYFGPGTRLLVL.

This clonotype was observed many times. V and J are TRBV12-3 or TRBV12-4 and TRBJ1-1, with 8 bases identical to TRBD1. This CDR3 is 15 amino acids long. The ends lost 6 bases at V and 1 base at J; junction bases unmatched: 7. The CDR3 region is CASSEGQGQNTEAFF. For the CDR3, the DNA is TGTGCCAGCAGCGAAGGACAGGGCCAGAACACTGAAGCTTTCTTT.

This chain links TRBV5-8 with TRBJ2-7; D is unclear. Trimming shortened V by 2 bases and J by 4 bases, and 13 bases separated the two germline ends. The CDR3 runs to 14 residues. Per germline, CDR1 SGHTS and CDR2 YDEGEE. The CDR3 here is CASSFGHSLYEQYF. The CDR3 DNA reads TGTGCCAGCAGCTTCGGGCACTCCCTTTACGAGCAGTACTTC.